Below, one TCR beta chain is given with its context. Assay used: immunoSEQ multiplex PCR; TCRdb lists only in-frame clones, some missing. The sample has some 300,000 clones; roughly 87% are singletons. The data are from a study of blood T cell repertoires in COVID-19. As for the study in general: COVID-19 samples collected from the United States, Italy and Spain covered acute and convalescent phases.

V was clipped by 5 bases and J by 1 base, with 14 bases between them. The CDR3 is 15 residues long. Germline assignment: CDR1 SEHNR and CDR2 FQNEAQ (reference sequence). Ages ranged from about 18 to 89 years, with residence in about two dozen US areas. Participants had their cohort set by participant-reported clinical history. Input material: PBMCs or T cells enriched from blood (not recorded which). The chain couples TRBV7-9 to TRBJ1-2; D not resolved. The TCR sequence derives from a woman in her twenties or thirties who had recovered from COVID-19. This chain's CDR3 is CASSQDSLHNYGYTF. DNA of the CDR3: TGTGCCAGCAGCCAGGACTCACTTCATAACTATGGCTACACCTTC.